This TCR beta chain was identified during a study of shared clonotypes between healthy human individuals (dated by TCRdb to the early 2020s). For context, the study as a whole: The cohort included three men and a couple of women between 18 and 49 years of age. For each donor, CD4 naive and CD4 memory were each run on three plates, CD8 naive on two plates, and CD8 memory on one plate. The study deeply sequenced blood TCR repertoires of about 5 healthy adults to estimate repertoire size and the extent of clonotype sharing between individuals. To increase sequencing depth and limit assay-specific biases, TCR repertoire library preparation and sequencing were carried out by different laboratories using diverse techniques. Leukapheresis yielded between about 0.85 and 9.5 billion PBMCs per donor.

The donors were healthy, HIV-negative adults who had no recently reported acute infections or vaccinations. Every donor was a Caucasian adult residing in Nashville, Tennessee, USA. CD4+ T cells were enriched by magnetic negative selection; naive cells were then positively selected on CD45RA, and the negative fraction formed the memory subset. Blood was collected by leukapheresis, and PBMCs were isolated by Ficoll-Histopaque density gradient centrifugation and then cryopreserved in liquid nitrogen vapor phase. Analytical flow cytometry was used to check the purity and quantity of each magnetically sorted T cell population. Genomic DNA was isolated from each sorted fraction and quantified by UV absorbance on a Nanodrop 2000c. CDR1 and CDR2 are read off the germline V gene (reference sequence) as MNHEY and SMNVEV. The junction carries 7 bases between V and J, which are trimmed by 3 bases and 2 bases respectively. The CDR3, cysteine through phenylalanine, is 13 amino acids long. Kept here is only the CDR3 DNA, which spans 39 bases and is read in frame from base 1.

Points on this clone: Its antigen is unknown. Base qualities are not recorded, but no much larger clone differs from it by a single base. Within the sample, other DNA sequences also encode this same CDR3.

Study-level results and caveats: Pairwise subsampling led to the expectation that sequencing depth would affect the degree of clonotype sharing among donors. Sampling was limited to blood, and TCR repertoires in tissue likely differ from TCR repertoires in blood. Roughly 5% of naive CD4, 3% to 3.5% of naive CD8, around 2.3% of memory CD4, and over 0.35% of memory CD8 clonotypes were shared across a handful of donors. Compared with non-shared clonotypes, clonotypes shared by all four sorted-subset donors had higher generation probabilities. Incomplete sequencing was indicated by rarefaction of sorted-subset datasets, despite the large sequencing depth. Because the study included only a small number of donors, the genetic and exposure-history diversity represented was limited. Estimated clonotype richness was generally larger for naive than for memory subsets.

Using the deep immunoSEQ assay, multiplex PCR amplified TCR CDR3 regions from genomic DNA. Genomic DNA extracted from each cell subset was distributed evenly over all wells of several immunoSEQ 96-well plates, and each plate served as one replicate. For sorted subsets, around 0.2 ug genomic DNA, equal to 30,000 to 35,000 T cell genomes, was loaded into each replicate PCR. Purified libraries were measured with a Qubit 3.0 fluorometer, size-checked on a Bioanalyzer 2100, and measured again with the KAPA Library Quantification kit. A separate single-read 150-cycle Illumina NextSeq 550 flow cell was used to sequence each immunoSEQ 96-well plate. Per the original workflow: Because the immunoSEQ output held only junctional sequences and lacked quality scores, the filtering could not match the filtering applied to full-length reads. Sequences were annotated with PyIR, a Python wrapper for IgBLAST v1.9, and V/J genes and CDR3 were assigned using IMGT germline references. Reads were removed for weak V/J assignments (E-value above 1e-6), missing CDR3, stop codons, out-of-frame junctions, or ambiguous translated residues. V3J clonotypes were defined by identical inferred V gene, J gene, and CDR3 amino acid sequence. Percentage overlap between repertoires was calculated by dividing the number of shared unique clonotypes by the size of the smaller repertoire. Three approaches were used to assess repertoire richness: RTK rarefaction, the Chao1 estimator, and Recon v2.1 estimates of unobserved clonotypes. Generation probabilities were computed with OLGA for all TCRbeta clonotypes obtained by the gDNA method from a handful of donors. TCRdb carries this immuneACCESS record with in-frame sequences only. Its versions omit some clonotypes, under half of them owing to an unresolved V gene in the studies checked, with the rest unexplained. V and J calls and clone size are as listed in that table; D and trimming were resolved from the DNA. This sample comprises over a million clones, 75% to 85% of them detected only once. The top ten clones comprise roughly 0.61% of the sample.

The sequence links TRBV27 to TRBJ1-2; a confident D gene designation cannot be given. The source of this sequence is a man aged 18 to 30 in good health. Some clones in this sample may be carry-over from other donors' samples. Sequenced: memory CD4+ T cells from PBMCs. Taken with the paper, the label for cell subset or site translates to: CD45RA-negative fraction. The CDR3 corresponds to CASSFRGNYGYTF. The sequenced DNA: TGTGCCAGCAGTTTTCGGGGAAACTATGGCTACACCTTC.